Included here is one T cell receptor beta chain sequence, with context. Antigen unknown. From the reads, TCRdb called clonotypes with MiXCR, one entry per CDR3 protein. This sample yields 150,000 to 200,000 distinct CDR3 sequences, of which less than 25% are seen a single time; 20% to 30% belongs to the top ten. V lost 0 bases and J 2 bases, leaving 14 bases between the germline ends. This CDR3 contains 17 residues. CDR1 and CDR2 (germline): MNHNY, SVGAGI (reference sequence). The data were obtained in a study of T cell repertoires in cytomegalovirus infection. General observations from the study: Identification of carriers of CMV plus the relevant HLA was achieved through cumulative public TCR beta family frequency.

The clonotype comes from a human donor in good health (CMV status not recorded). Some clones in this sample may be carry-over from other donors' samples. The V gene is TRBV6-6, the J gene TRBJ2-1; D not resolved. Sequencing was performed on CD8+ T cells from cultured PBMCs, taken from culture after CMV antigen stimulation. CDR3 amino acids: CASSYSMLDGAYNEQFF. CDR3 coding DNA: TGTGCCAGCAGTTACTCGATGCTGGACGGAGCCTACAATGAGCAGTTCTTC.